What follows are 29 T cell receptor beta chains derived from one specimen sequenced in a study of control samples from healthy donors and cancer patients. The method was immunoSEQ multiplex PCR; TCRdb's version includes in-frame clones alone and lacks a portion of them. The sample includes approximately 89,000 clones, over 65% of them seen just once. Material for sequencing was blood. The receptors stem from a woman aged 40-49 years in good health.

The chain couples TRBV9 to TRBJ1-2; the D is unclear. V dropped 4 bases and J dropped 4 bases, with 17 bases sitting between them. This CDR3 has 15 amino acids. Germline loops: CDR1 SGDLS, CDR2 YYNGEE. The CDR3 is CASSLLGSLSYGYTF. The CDR3 DNA reads TGTGCCAGCAGCCTTCTAGGCAGCTTAAGCTATGGCTACACCTTC.

V gene TRBV12-3 or TRBV12-4 combines with J gene TRBJ1-2, with D possibly TRBD1 on 5 matching bases. This CDR3 region has 12 residues. V lost 7 bases, J lost 5 bases, and 11 bases lay in between. CDR3 sequence: CASTSGGYGYTF. CDR3 coding DNA: TGTGCCAGCACTTCGGGGGGATATGGCTACACCTTC.

The chain has TRBV11-3 and TRBJ2-2; possibly TRBD2 for D (6 bases). CDR1 is SGHNT, CDR2 YENEEA, per germline. The CDR3 sequence is 13 residues long. The V gene lost 3 bases and the J gene lost 4 bases, with 6 bases spanning the gap. The chain's CDR3 is CASSLGGTGELFF. CDR3 nucleotide sequence: TGTGCCAGCAGCTTGGGGGGCACCGGGGAGCTGTTTTTT.

This chain joins TRBV10-1 and TRBJ2-3; D call uncertain. Trimming cost V 2 bases and J 3 bases, with 15 bases left between them. In germline, CDR1 is WNHNN, CDR2 SYGVQD (reference sequence). This CDR3 has 16 amino acids. CDR3 sequence reads: CASSEGPPVGTDTQYF. In nucleotides, the CDR3 is TGCGCCAGCAGTGAGGGTCCGCCCGTGGGGACAGATACGCAGTATTTT.

The genes are TRBV4-1 and TRBJ1-5, with D possibly matching TRBD1 (5 bases). V was shortened by 0 bases and J by 4 bases, with 16 bases between the two germline ends. The CDR3 is made up of 17 amino acids. Germline V gene sequence: CDR1 MGHRA, CDR2 YSYEKL. The CDR3 protein is CASSQDPPGGANQPQHF. The DNA for the CDR3 is TGCGCCAGCAGCCAAGATCCACCCGGAGGGGCGAATCAGCCCCAGCATTTT.

The chain is built from TRBV19 and TRBJ1-2, with 8 positions matching TRBD1. CDR1 LNHDA and CDR2 SQIVND come from the germline V gene (reference sequence). The CDR3 extends over 16 amino acids. The V and J ends lost 3 bases and 0 bases, in that order; junction bases with no gene match: 6. The CDR3 DNA reads TGTGCCAGTAGTATGGACAGGGCCCGAGCTAACTATGGCTACACCTTC. Its protein is CASSMDRARANYGYTF.

CDR3 protein: CASSFPGTGRIYGYTF. DNA of the CDR3: TGTGCCAGCAGCTTCCCCGGGACAGGCCGGATATATGGCTACACCTTC. This chain links TRBV7-2 with TRBJ1-2, with 8 bases lining up with TRBD1. CDR1 SGHTA and CDR2 FQGNSA come from the germline V gene. V shed 3 bases, J shed 5 bases, and the junction held 11 bases outside the gene matches. The CDR3 is made up of 16 amino acids.

This sequence joins TRBV6-6 and TRBJ2-7; 10 bases fit TRBD2. CDR1 and CDR2 (germline): MNHNY, SVGAGI (reference sequence). The CDR3 has 15 amino acids. The ends lost 7 bases at V and 2 bases at J; junction bases unmatched: 8. The CDR3 coding sequence is TGTGCCAGCACCCCCCTAGCGGGGGAGGCCTACGAGCAGTACTTC. It is translated as CASTPLAGEAYEQYF.

In DNA, the CDR3 is TGCAGCGCAGAGGGTCTTACAGGGACGGGCACAGATACGCAGTATTTT. Amino acid sequence: CSAEGLTGTGTDTQYF. This chain links TRBV29-1 with TRBJ2-3, with D possibly TRBD1 on 6 matching bases. CDR1 is SQVTM, CDR2 ANQGSEA, per germline. The ends were cut back, 7 bases at V and 1 base at J, with 21 bases in the middle. The length of the CDR3 is 16 residues.

The V and J genes are TRBV6-5 and TRBJ1-1, with D unclear. Trimming left V 7 bases short and J 2 bases short, with 11 bases between. This CDR3 is built from 13 residues. Germline loops: CDR1 MNHEY, CDR2 SVGAGI. CDR3 coding DNA: TGTGCCAGCATTTTGACACCTAACACTGAAGCTTTCTTT. This translates into CASILTPNTEAFF.

This clone has a handful of counts. This chain joins TRBV4-3 and TRBJ1-1; D perhaps matches TRBD1 (6 bases). Per the germline V gene, CDR1 is LGHNA and CDR2 is YSLEER. The length of the CDR3 is 16 residues. V dropped 5 bases and J dropped 0 bases, with 16 bases sitting between them. The CDR3 loop is CASSLYMDSLNTEAFF. The DNA for the CDR3 is TGCGCCAGCAGCTTATATATGGACAGCCTGAACACTGAAGCTTTCTTT.

The chain couples TRBV27 to TRBJ2-6, with a tentative D call TRBD2 (6 bases). Per germline, CDR1 MNHEY and CDR2 SMNVEV (reference sequence). This CDR3 is 15 amino acids long. The V end lost 1 base, the J end lost 2 bases, and 6 bases lay between the germline ends. The CDR3 DNA follows: TGTGCCAGCAGTTTATGGGGGGCTGGGGCCAACGTCCTGACTTTC. Amino acids: CASSLWGAGANVLTF.

The chain is built from TRBV7-2 and TRBJ2-7; D gene uncertain. The germline V and J ends were trimmed by 6 bases and 0 bases, with 12 bases remaining between them. CDR1 and CDR2 (germline): SGHTA, FQGNSA. This CDR3 contains 14 residues. The CDR3 region is CASRKPGPSYEQYF. DNA of the CDR3: TGTGCCAGCAGGAAACCGGGCCCCTCCTACGAGCAGTACTTC.

This rearrangement joins TRBV6-2 or TRBV6-3 to TRBJ2-7; 7 bases align to TRBD1. The CDR3 has 14 amino acids. J lost 3 bases, V lost 6 bases, and 8 bases had no gene match. Germline lookup yields CDR1 MNHEY and CDR2 SVGEGT. CDR3 sequence: CASSSVGDSYEQYF. CDR3 coding DNA: TGTGCCAGCAGCTCCGTCGGGGACAGCTACGAGCAGTACTTC.

The chain carries TRBV29-1 and TRBJ1-2, with 7 bases matching TRBD1. This CDR3 comprises 12 residues. Losses at the gene ends were 5 bases for V and 5 bases for J; bases not matched to a gene: 5. CDR1 and CDR2 (germline): SQVTM, ANQGSEA. The CDR3: CSVTDRLYGYTF. The CDR3 DNA reads as TGCAGCGTTACGGACAGGCTGTATGGCTACACCTTC.

This chain connects TRBV5-1 to TRBJ2-5, with D possibly TRBD1 on 6 matching bases. V lost 6 bases, J lost 1 base, and 16 bases lay in between. This CDR3 region has 15 residues. Germline V gene data show CDR1 as SGHRS and CDR2 as YFSETQ. As DNA, the CDR3 is TGCGCCAGCACCTCCATTGGACAGCCCCAAGAGACCCAGTACTTC. Translation: CASTSIGQPQETQYF. The full variable domain, completed using reference TRBV5-1 and TRBJ2-5, is KAGVTQTPRYLIKTRGQQVTLSCSPISGHRSVSWYQQTPGQGLQFLFEYFSETQRNKGNFPGRFSGRQFSNSRSEMNVSTLELGDSALYLCASTSIGQPQETQYFGPGTRLLVL.

The chain has TRBV6-5 and TRBJ1-2, with 7 positions matching TRBD1. The CDR3 contains 14 residues. V lost 2 bases to trimming and J lost 2 bases; unmatched junction nucleotides: 2. CDR1 and CDR2 from the germline V gene are MNHEY and SVGAGI. The CDR3 is CASSYRQGNYGYTF. DNA for the CDR3: TGTGCCAGCAGTTACCGACAGGGCAACTATGGCTACACCTTC.

V and J are TRBV19 and TRBJ1-4, with unresolved D. V lost 7 bases to trimming and J lost 0 bases, with 12 bases between them. The CDR3 totals 15 residues. Germline V CDR1 and CDR2: LNHDA, SQIVND (reference sequence). CDR3 bases: TGTGCCAGTACCCCAAGAGGTGCAACTAATGAAAAACTGTTTTTT. Its translation is CASTPRGATNEKLFF.

The CDR3 is CASSPGQGDGANVLTF. The CDR3, as DNA: TGTGCCAGCAGCCCGGGACAGGGGGATGGGGCCAACGTCCTGACTTTC. The chain couples TRBV5-4 to TRBJ2-6, with TRBD1 matching over 11 bases. From germline, CDR1 is SGHNT and CDR2 YYREEE (reference sequence). The trim removed 4 bases at V and 3 bases at J, leaving 3 bases unmatched. This CDR3 is built from 16 residues. Full variable domain (remainder filled in from reference TRBV5-4 and TRBJ2-6): ETGVTQSPTHLIKTRGQQVTLRCSSQSGHNTVSWYQQALGQGPQFIFQYYREEENGRGNFPPRFSGLQFPNYSSELNVNALELDDSALYLCASSPGQGDGANVLTFGAGSRLTVL.

In the case of this clone: The same CDR3 arises from other DNA sequences in this sample as well. The chain is built from TRBV5-1 and TRBJ2-1; the match to TRBD1 covers 8 bases. Germline assignment: CDR1 SGHRS and CDR2 YFSETQ. Trimming removed 2 bases from V and 4 bases from J; junction bases left unmatched: 2. The CDR3 contains 14 residues. The CDR3 spells CASSLGQGYNEQFF. CDR3 DNA sequence: TGCGCCAGCAGCTTAGGACAGGGTTACAATGAGCAGTTCTTC.

The chain uses TRBV18 and TRBJ2-7; 9 bases fit TRBD1. CDR3 length equals 13 residues. The germline CDR1 and CDR2 sequences are KGHSH and LQKENI. V lost 9 bases and J lost 5; bases outside the gene matches: 8. The CDR3 reads CASRMGQGDEQYF. CDR3 DNA sequence: TGTGCCAGTAGGATGGGACAGGGAGACGAGCAGTACTTC.

This chain links TRBV25-1 with TRBJ1-2; perhaps TRBD1 as D (5 bases). Trimming pared 2 bases from V and 6 bases from J, leaving 7 bases between. The CDR3 contains 12 residues. Germline V CDR1 and CDR2: MGHDK, SYGVNS. The CDR3 DNA sequence: TGTGCCAGCAGTGAAGGGGGTAATGGCTACACCTTC. Residues: CASSEGGNGYTF.

This clone is medium-sized (0.01 to 0.1%) in the sample. The J gene is TRBJ1-2, the V gene TRBV15, with D tentatively TRBD1 (6 bases). Germline loops: CDR1 LNHNV, CDR2 YYDKDF (reference sequence). This CDR3 region has 17 residues. V lost 0 bases to trimming and J lost 4 bases, with 18 bases between them. The CDR3 nucleotides are TGTGCCACCAGCAGAGATGAGGTTTGGGGGCGAAGCTATGGCTACACCTTC. It specifies CATSRDEVWGRSYGYTF.

V is TRBV7-6 and J is TRBJ1-2; possibly TRBD1 for D (5 bases). The V end was cut by 6 bases, the J end by 7 bases, with 21 bases between. The germline V gene has CDR1 SGHVS and CDR2 FNYEAQ. The CDR3 is 15 amino acids. The CDR3 DNA reads TGTGCCAGCAGTCCAGACCCGGGGCAGTCCCGTGGCTACACCTTC. Its protein is CASSPDPGQSRGYTF.

The V gene is TRBV4-3, the J gene TRBJ1-6, with D unclear. V gave up 1 base and J gave up 4 bases, with 8 bases separating them. Germline V gene data show CDR1 as LGHNA and CDR2 as YSLEER. There are 15 residues in the CDR3. This chain's CDR3 is CASSQGVLYNSPLHF. In DNA form, the CDR3 reads TGCGCCAGCAGCCAAGGGGTCCTTTATAATTCACCCCTCCACTTT.

This clone was recorded once. The chain joins TRBV7-8 to TRBJ2-2; maybe TRBD2 (5 bases). V was trimmed by 5 bases and J by 5 bases, leaving 12 bases between them. CDR1 and CDR2 (germline): SGHVS, FQNEAQ. The CDR3 contains 14 residues. This chain's CDR3 is CASSGPRGTGELFF. In nucleotides, the CDR3 is TGTGCCAGCAGCGGCCCTAGAGGGACCGGGGAGCTGTTTTTT.

The chain uses TRBV5-1 and TRBJ1-2; TRBD1 matches 8 bases. The CDR3 covers 14 residues. Germline CDR1 and CDR2: SGHRS and YFSETQ. V shed 3 bases, J shed 5 bases, and the junction held 6 bases outside the gene matches. Here the CDR3 DNA reads TGCGCCAGCAGCTCGCAGGGGGCAGGGTATGGCTACACCTTC. This encodes CASSSQGAGYGYTF.

The rearrangement joins TRBV19 to TRBJ1-4; D gene uncertain. The CDR3 consists of 14 residues. V lost 6 bases to trimming and J lost 12 bases, with 20 bases between them. Germline-derived CDR1 and CDR2 are LNHDA and SQIVND (reference sequence). The CDR3: CASRHDNGPYQLFF. The CDR3 nucleotides are TGTGCCAGTAGGCATGATAACGGGCCCTATCAACTGTTTTTT.

The rearrangement joins TRBV18 to TRBJ1-4; TRBD1 might be the D (5 bases). The CDR3 loop spans 18 amino acids. Germline CDR1 reads KGHSH; CDR2 reads LQKENI. The ends were cut back, 5 bases at V and 0 bases at J, with 19 bases in the middle. Here the CDR3 DNA reads TGTGCCAGCTCAGACGGGTTAGGGGCGAGAGCAACTAATGAAAAACTGTTTTTT. This sequence encodes CASSDGLGARATNEKLFF.